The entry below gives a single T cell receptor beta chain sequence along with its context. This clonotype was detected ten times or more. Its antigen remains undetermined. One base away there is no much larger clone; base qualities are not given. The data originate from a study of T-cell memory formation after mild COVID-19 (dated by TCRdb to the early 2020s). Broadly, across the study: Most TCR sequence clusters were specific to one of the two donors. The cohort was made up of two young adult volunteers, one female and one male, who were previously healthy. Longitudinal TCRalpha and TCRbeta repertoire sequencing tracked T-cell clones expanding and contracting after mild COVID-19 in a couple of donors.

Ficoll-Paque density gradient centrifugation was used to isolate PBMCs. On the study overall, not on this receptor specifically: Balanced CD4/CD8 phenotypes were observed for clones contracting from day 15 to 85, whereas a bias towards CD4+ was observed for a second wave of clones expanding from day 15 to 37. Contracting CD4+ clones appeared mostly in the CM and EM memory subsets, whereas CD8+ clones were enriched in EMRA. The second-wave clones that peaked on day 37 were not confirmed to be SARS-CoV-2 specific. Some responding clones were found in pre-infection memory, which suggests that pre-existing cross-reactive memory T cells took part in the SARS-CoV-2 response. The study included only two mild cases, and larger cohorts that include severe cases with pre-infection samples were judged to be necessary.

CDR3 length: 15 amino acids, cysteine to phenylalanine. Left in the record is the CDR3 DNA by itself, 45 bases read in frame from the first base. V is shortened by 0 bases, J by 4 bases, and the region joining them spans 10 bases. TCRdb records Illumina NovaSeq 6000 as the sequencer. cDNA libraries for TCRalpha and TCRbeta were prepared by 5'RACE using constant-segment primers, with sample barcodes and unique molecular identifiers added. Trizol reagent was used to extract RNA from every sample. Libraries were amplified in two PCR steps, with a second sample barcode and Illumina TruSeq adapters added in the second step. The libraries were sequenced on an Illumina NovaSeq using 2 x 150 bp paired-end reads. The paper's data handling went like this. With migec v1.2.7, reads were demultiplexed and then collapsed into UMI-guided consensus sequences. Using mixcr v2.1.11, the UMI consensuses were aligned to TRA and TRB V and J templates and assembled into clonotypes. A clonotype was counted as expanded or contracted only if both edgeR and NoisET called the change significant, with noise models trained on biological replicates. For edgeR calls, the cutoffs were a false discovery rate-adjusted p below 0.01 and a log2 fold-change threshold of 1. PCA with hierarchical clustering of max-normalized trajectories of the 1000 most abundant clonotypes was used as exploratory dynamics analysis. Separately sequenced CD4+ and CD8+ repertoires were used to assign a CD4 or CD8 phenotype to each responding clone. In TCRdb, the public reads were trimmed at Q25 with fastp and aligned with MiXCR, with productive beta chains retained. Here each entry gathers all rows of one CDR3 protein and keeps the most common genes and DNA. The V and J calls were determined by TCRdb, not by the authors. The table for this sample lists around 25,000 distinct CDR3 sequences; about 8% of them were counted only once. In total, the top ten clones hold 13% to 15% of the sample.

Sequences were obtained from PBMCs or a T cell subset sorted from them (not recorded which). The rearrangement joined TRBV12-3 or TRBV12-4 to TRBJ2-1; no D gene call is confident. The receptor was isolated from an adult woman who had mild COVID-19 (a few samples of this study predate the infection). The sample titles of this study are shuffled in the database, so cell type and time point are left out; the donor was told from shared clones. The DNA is TGTGCCAGCAGTTTAGCGCATCTGGGTTACAATGAGCAGTTCTTC. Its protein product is CASSLAHLGYNEQFF.